Listed here is a single T cell receptor beta chain. This record comes from a study of T cell changes during pregnancy in multiple sclerosis. TCRdb's table, derived via immunoSEQ multiplex PCR, lists solely in-frame clones and lacks some. The sample holds some 110,000 clones, 91% seen once. This clonotype was obtained from a female donor with multiple sclerosis, enrolled in a pregnancy study. The starting material was peripheral blood, obtained before pregnancy.

The CDR3 spells CASSLRTSGSTDTQYF. The CDR3 DNA sequence: TGCGCCAGCAGCCTAAGGACTAGCGGGAGCACAGATACGCAGTATTTT. This chain uses TRBV5-1 with TRBJ2-3; 11 nucleotides match TRBD2. The germline V gene has CDR1 SGHRS and CDR2 YFSETQ. The CDR3 length is 16 residues. The trim removed 4 bases at V and 0 bases at J, leaving 4 bases unmatched.